This record concerns one TCR beta chain sequence. The record originates from a study of blood T cell repertoires in COVID-19. Per the germline V gene, CDR1 is SEHNR and CDR2 is FQNEAQ (reference sequence). The CDR3 runs 18 residues. The ends lost 10 bases at V and 5 bases at J; junction bases unmatched: 22. Study processing details: Reference gene primer amplification in the assay estimated nucleated cell counts. This table comes from immunoSEQ multiplex PCR, and its TCRdb copy is limited to in-frame clones, with some not included. V and J calls and clone size come straight from that table; D and trimming were deduced from the DNA. There are some 200,000 clones in the sample; about 90% occur only once, and roughly 21% lies in the top ten.

The receptor's source is a man aged 55-75 years with active or convalescent COVID-19. The sample taken for sequencing was peripheral blood. This sequence joins TRBV7-9 and TRBJ2-4, with 8 bases identical to TRBD1. The CDR3: CATTLGTGSPGYQNIQYF. CDR3 sequence (DNA): TGTGCCACCACCCTCGGGACAGGTTCTCCGGGGTACCAAAACATTCAGTACTTC.